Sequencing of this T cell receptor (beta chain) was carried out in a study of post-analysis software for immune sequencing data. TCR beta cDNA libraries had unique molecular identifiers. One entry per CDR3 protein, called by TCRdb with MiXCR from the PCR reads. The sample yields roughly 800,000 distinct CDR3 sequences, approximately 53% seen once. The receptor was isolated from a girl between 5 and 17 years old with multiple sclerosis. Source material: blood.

The CDR3 bases are TGCGCCAGCAGCCCGACAGGGGGTTTCGCTAACTATGGCTACACCTTC. Its translation: CASSPTGGFANYGYTF. The chain combines TRBV5-1 with TRBJ1-2; 9 bases agree with TRBD1. Germline CDR1 is SGHRS and CDR2 is YFSETQ. CDR3 length equals 16 residues. Trimming cost V 4 bases and J 0 bases; bases outside gene matches: 7.